Detailed here is one T cell receptor (beta chain). The entry originates in a study of blood T cell repertoires in COVID-19. Across the study: Spain, Italy and the United States supplied samples that represented acute and convalescent COVID-19. The cDNA or gDNA used as material had been derived from T cells, B-cell-depleted T cells, or PBMCs.

Trimming took 2 bases from V and 4 from J; bases not matched to a gene: 3. Germline V CDR1 and CDR2: WSHSY, SAAADI. The CDR3 loop spans 16 amino acids. Per the original methods: Estimation of nucleated cell counts was performed using reference gene primer amplification. Measured with immunoSEQ multiplex PCR; TCRdb has only the in-frame clones, and not every one. Clone size and V and J calls were adopted from that table, with D and trimming inferred from the DNA. Seen here are approximately 43,000 clones, 81% observed once, and the top ten hold 30% to 45%. Sequenced material: peripheral blood. This receptor was taken from a middle-aged man with active or convalescent COVID-19. The rearrangement uses TRBV10-2 and TRBJ2-7; 15 bases match TRBD2. CDR3 in amino acids: CASSEPGLAGGYEQYF. In DNA, the CDR3 is TGCGCCAGCAGTGAGCCGGGACTAGCGGGAGGATACGAGCAGTACTTC.